What follows describes a single T cell receptor (beta chain). Its antigen is not known. Libraries were prepared by immunoSEQ multiplex PCR; TCRdb keeps only in-frame clonotypes and omits some of them. The sample contains approximately 180,000 clones, about 90% of which appear only once. The data originate from a study of T cell responses to AZD1222 COVID-19 vaccine. Whole-study results and caveats: A mostly white British donor set with more females was recruited, and clonal diversity was possibly underestimated. Breadth and depth of Spike-specific TCRs rose after two AZD1222 doses. Only 5 or 6 people who got AZD1222 tested seropositive at baseline.

V lost 5 bases, J lost 1 base, and 11 bases stayed unmatched. The CDR3 contains 17 residues. CDR1 is SEHNR, CDR2 FQNEAQ, per germline (reference sequence). The genes are TRBV7-9 and TRBJ1-5; 7 nucleotides match TRBD1. The TCR originated in an adult in good health. Source: peripheral blood, taken on day 0 of AZD1222 vaccination. Written as DNA, the CDR3 is TGTGCCAGCAGCCCAACCCCCCGACAGGGCAGCAATCAGCCCCAGCATTTT. Residues: CASSPTPRQGSNQPQHF.